Shown below are 20 T cell receptor beta chains from a single sample sequenced in a study of graft-versus-host responses after intestinal transplantation. Measured with immunoSEQ multiplex PCR; TCRdb has only the in-frame clones, and not every one. The sample comprises nearly 45,000 clones, roughly 90% of which are singletons, and 3.5% to 5% rests with the top ten. The sequencing here drew on PBMCs, taken 524 days after transplant. The receptors originated from a human patient who received an intestinal transplant, so some T cells may come from the graft donor.

This clone was detected only once. CDR3 amino acids: CASSLGDSLIYGYTF. The DNA of the CDR3 is TGTGCCAGCAGCTTAGGGGACAGCCTGATCTATGGCTACACCTTC. V usage is TRBV7-9 and J usage is TRBJ1-2; TRBD1 matches 7 bases. CDR3 length: 15 amino acids. Germline V gene lookup returns CDR1 SEHNR and CDR2 FQNEAQ (reference sequence). V dropped 1 base and J dropped 4; count of bases not matched to a gene: 6.

The chain has TRBV28 and TRBJ2-4; 8 bases line up with TRBD2. J gave up 6 bases and V 5 bases, and 6 bases lay outside the gene matches. The germline V gene encodes CDR1 MDHEN and CDR2 SYDVKM. The CDR3 extends over 14 amino acids. This chain's CDR3 is CASSLSGRGNIQYF. The DNA of the CDR3 is TGTGCCAGCAGTCTCAGCGGGAGAGGAAACATTCAGTACTTC. Supplemented by reference TRBV28 and TRBJ2-4, the full variable domain reads DVKVTQSSRYLVKRTGEKVFLECVQDMDHENMFWYRQDPGLGLRLIYFSYDVKMKEKGDIPEGYSVSREKKERFSLILESASTNQTSMYLCASSLSGRGNIQYFGAGTRLSVL.

V and J are TRBV4-1 and TRBJ2-3, with D possibly TRBD2 on 5 matching bases. Trimming stripped 0 bases from V and 2 bases from J, with 9 bases between. CDR3 length equals 15 residues. Per germline, CDR1 MGHRA and CDR2 YSYEKL. The CDR3 coding sequence is TGCGCCAGCAGCCAAGAAGCGGACGTCACAGATACGCAGTATTTT. Protein: CASSQEADVTDTQYF.

The chain uses TRBV15 and TRBJ2-2, with D hard to call. Trimming pared 0 bases from V and 6 bases from J, leaving 8 bases between. The CDR3 covers 14 residues. In germline, CDR1 is LNHNV, CDR2 YYDKDF (reference sequence). The CDR3 sequence: CATSRDRVSGELFF. The DNA of the CDR3 is TGTGCCACCAGCAGAGATAGGGTCTCCGGGGAGCTGTTTTTT.

The J gene is TRBJ1-1, the V gene TRBV18; 8 bases fit TRBD1. The ends lost 3 bases at V and 5 bases at J; junction bases unmatched: 8. The germline V gene encodes CDR1 KGHSH and CDR2 LQKENI. The CDR3 consists of 15 residues. CDR3 region: CASSPLTGGKTEAFF. The CDR3 bases are TGTGCCAGCTCACCCCTTACAGGGGGAAAAACTGAAGCTTTCTTT.

The chain joins TRBV27 to TRBJ2-7; the D is unclear. CDR3 length equals 13 residues. The germline V gene has CDR1 MNHEY and CDR2 SMNVEV (reference sequence). Deletions cut 0 bases from V and 7 bases from J, with 10 bases between. The CDR3: CASSLSRNVEQYF. CDR3 DNA: TGTGCCAGCAGTTTATCTAGGAATGTGGAGCAGTACTTC.

The chain employs TRBV7-2 and TRBJ1-1; 7 positions match TRBD1. Trimming removed 2 bases from V and 0 bases from J; junction bases left unmatched: 6. The CDR3 has 16 residues. CDR1 is SGHTA and CDR2 is FQGNSA in the germline V gene. For the CDR3, the DNA is TGTGCCAGCAGCTTACGGCAGGGGGGCATGAACACTGAAGCTTTCTTT. The encoded protein is CASSLRQGGMNTEAFF.

This clone was recorded only once. The V call is TRBV19, the J call TRBJ2-3, with 12 bases fitting TRBD2. V was clipped by 4 bases and J by 1 base; unmatched bases: 12. Germline CDR1 is LNHDA and CDR2 is SQIVND (reference sequence). CDR3 size: 19 residues. CDR3 sequence (DNA): TGTGCCAGTAGTAGGCTAGCGGGAGGGCCGGAAAGTCGCACAGATACGCAGTATTTT. Protein product: CASSRLAGGPESRTDTQYF. Variable domain in full (rest from reference TRBV19 and TRBJ2-3): DGGITQSPKYLFRKEGQNVTLSCEQNLNHDAMYWYRQDPGQGLRLIYYSQIVNDFQKGDIAEGYSVSREKKESFPLTVTSAQKNPTAFYLCASSRLAGGPESRTDTQYFGPGTRLTVL.

This sequence joins TRBV18 and TRBJ1-2; 9 bases fit TRBD1. Germline loops: CDR1 KGHSH, CDR2 LQKENI. The junction had 9 bases not matched to a gene; V was cut back by 6 bases and J by 4 bases. This CDR3 has 15 amino acids. This CDR3 is CASSTGDRGSYGYTF. Here the CDR3 DNA reads TGTGCCAGCTCGACAGGAGACAGGGGGTCCTATGGCTACACCTTC. Full variable domain (missing parts from reference TRBV18 and TRBJ1-2): NAGVMQNPRHLVRRRGQEARLRCSPMKGHSHVYWYRQLPEEGLKFMVYLQKENIIDESGMPKERFSAEFPKEGPSILRIQQVVRGDSAAYFCASSTGDRGSYGYTFGSGTRLTVV.

The chain carries TRBV28 and TRBJ2-3, with D tentatively TRBD1 or TRBD2 (6 bases each). V lost 7 bases and J lost 1, with 15 bases in between. The CDR3 runs to 15 residues. Germline V gives CDR1 MDHEN, CDR2 SYDVKM. The CDR3 loop reads CASTDSPGGTDTQYF. The CDR3 DNA is TGTGCCAGCACGGACAGTCCGGGAGGCACAGATACGCAGTATTTT.

This sequence joins TRBV7-6 and TRBJ1-2; no reliable D call. Trimming stripped 1 base from V and 4 bases from J, with 7 bases between. The CDR3 loop spans 13 amino acids. The germline gives CDR1 SGHVS, CDR2 FNYEAQ. CDR3 region: CASSLGVGYGYTF. The CDR3 region has the DNA TGTGCCAGCAGCTTAGGGGTCGGCTATGGCTACACCTTC. The full variable domain, with the rest looked up from reference TRBV7-6 and TRBJ1-2, is GAGVSQSPRYKVTKRGQDVALRCDPISGHVSLYWYRQALGQGPEFLTYFNYEAQQDKSGLPNDRFSAERPEGSISTLTIQRTEQRDSAMYRCASSLGVGYGYTFGSGTRLTVV.

The V gene is TRBV7-2, the J gene TRBJ1-2; 11 positions agree with TRBD1. CDR3 length: 16 amino acids. After removal of 4 bases from V and 8 bases from J, the junction contained 12 bases not matched to a gene. Germline lookup yields CDR1 SGHTA and CDR2 FQGNSA. The CDR3 region has the DNA TGTGCCAGCAGCTCCACTCGGACAGGGGGCAACGGGGGCTACACCTTC. Protein product: CASSSTRTGGNGGYTF.

The rearrangement joins TRBV4-3 to TRBJ2-2; TRBD2 agrees at 7 bases. The trim removed 3 bases at V and 4 bases at J, leaving 11 bases unmatched. The germline V gene has CDR1 LGHNA and CDR2 YSLEER. The CDR3 consists of 17 residues. CDR3 residues: CASSHRLAATRTGELFF. Written as DNA, the CDR3 is TGCGCCAGCAGCCATAGACTAGCCGCGACGCGCACCGGGGAGCTGTTTTTT.

Comment on this clone: Other DNA sequences in the same sample also yield this CDR3. This chain connects TRBV5-1 to TRBJ1-1, with D maybe TRBD1 (6 bases). The CDR3 loop spans 14 amino acids. Germline V gives CDR1 SGHRS, CDR2 YFSETQ. The ends were cut back, 5 bases at V and 1 base at J, with 12 bases in the middle. CDR3 nucleotide sequence: TGCGCCAGCAGATCGACAGGTGCGAACACTGAAGCTTTCTTT. It codes for CASRSTGANTEAFF.

The rearrangement links TRBV2 to TRBJ2-7; TRBD2 matches 11 bases. The CDR3 is made up of 15 amino acids. V lost 7 bases and J lost 7; bases outside the gene matches: 12. The germline V gene has CDR1 SNHLY and CDR2 FYNNEI. The CDR3 sequence: CASNTYRLAGKEQYF. CDR3 DNA sequence: TGTGCCAGCAATACTTACCGACTAGCGGGGAAGGAGCAGTACTTC.

This clone has just one count. The chain carries TRBV5-6 and TRBJ2-2; D is perhaps TRBD2 (5 bases). The CDR3 consists of 18 residues. The V gene's germline CDR1 is SGHDT and CDR2 YYEEEE. The V end lost 0 bases, the J end lost 0 bases, and 15 bases lay between the germline ends. This chain's CDR3 is CASSLVTAQLANTGELFF. CDR3 in DNA: TGTGCCAGCAGCTTGGTCACAGCCCAACTAGCGAACACCGGGGAGCTGTTTTTT. The variable domain in full, with the rest retrieved from reference TRBV5-6 and TRBJ2-2, is DAGVTQSPTHLIKTRGQQVTLRCSPKSGHDTVSWYQQALGQGPQFIFQYYEEEERQRGNFPDRFSGHQFPNYSSELNVNALLLGDSALYLCASSLVTAQLANTGELFFGEGSRLTVL.

This clone showed up just once. This chain uses TRBV11-2 with TRBJ1-2; no reliable D call. This CDR3 is built from 11 residues. The V end lost 5 bases, the J end lost 7 bases, and 8 bases lay between the germline ends. Germline CDR1 is SGHAT and CDR2 is FQNNGV. For the CDR3, the DNA is TGTGCCAGCAGCCCAGGCGGTGGCTACACCTTC. Its protein is CASSPGGGYTF.

This rearrangement joins TRBV19 to TRBJ1-5; D is undetermined. CDR3 length: 17 residues. CDR1 is LNHDA, CDR2 SQIVND, per germline (reference sequence). Trimming shortened V by 2 bases and J by 0 bases, and 14 bases separated the two germline ends. For the CDR3, the DNA is TGTGCCAGTAGTATACCGGGTGGCGAATATAGCAATCAGCCCCAGCATTTT. Its translation is CASSIPGGEYSNQPQHF.

This clone occurred a few times. This chain links TRBV19 with TRBJ2-1; D gene unclear. Germline CDR1 is LNHDA and CDR2 is SQIVND (reference sequence). Trimming took off 5 bases at V and 0 bases at J, with 14 bases between the two ends. The CDR3 totals 16 residues. This chain's CDR3 is CASSSNRGNSYNEQFF. For the CDR3, the DNA is TGTGCCAGTAGTTCAAATCGAGGAAACTCCTACAATGAGCAGTTCTTC.

Notes on this clone: Other DNA sequences within the sample encode an identical CDR3. J is TRBJ2-5 and V is TRBV5-8; D is unclear. With 8 bases removed from V and 5 bases from J, the gap between germline ends came to 7 bases. This CDR3 comprises 10 residues. Germline V gives CDR1 SGHTS, CDR2 YDEGEE. CDR3 DNA: TGTGCCAGTAGCAGGGAGACCCAGTACTTC. Protein sequence: CASSRETQYF.